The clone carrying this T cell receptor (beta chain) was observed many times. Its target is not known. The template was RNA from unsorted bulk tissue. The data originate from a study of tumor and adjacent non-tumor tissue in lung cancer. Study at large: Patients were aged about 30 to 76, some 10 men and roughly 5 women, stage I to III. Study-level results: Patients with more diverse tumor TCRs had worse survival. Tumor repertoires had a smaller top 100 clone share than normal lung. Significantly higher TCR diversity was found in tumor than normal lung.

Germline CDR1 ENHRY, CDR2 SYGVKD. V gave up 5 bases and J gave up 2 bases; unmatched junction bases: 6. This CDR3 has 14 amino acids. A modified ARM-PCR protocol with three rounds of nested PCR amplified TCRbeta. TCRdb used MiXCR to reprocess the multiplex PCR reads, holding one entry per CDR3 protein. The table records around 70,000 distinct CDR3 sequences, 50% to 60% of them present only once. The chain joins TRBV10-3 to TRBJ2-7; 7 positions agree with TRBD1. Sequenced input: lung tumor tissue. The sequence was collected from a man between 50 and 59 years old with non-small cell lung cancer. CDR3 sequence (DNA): TGTGCCATCAGTACACAGGGGCAGACCTACGAGCAGTACTTC. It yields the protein CAISTQGQTYEQYF.